This TCR beta chain is drawn from a study of shared clonotypes between healthy human individuals. The CDR3 contains 15 residues. The V and J ends lost 0 bases and 4 bases respectively, with 10 bases between them. CDR1 and CDR2 from the germline V gene are MNHEY and SMNVEV (reference sequence). Study-wide results and caveats: Shared clonotypes: approximately 5.3% naive CD4, about 3.5% naive CD8, around 2.4% memory CD4, approximately 0.37% memory CD8.

Some clones are missing from TCRdb's copy, which holds only in-frame ones; the method was immunoSEQ multiplex PCR. Among about 2,500,000 clones listed, just over 90% were seen once. This clone is a singleton in its sample. Its target is not known. Other DNA sequences in the same sample also yield this CDR3. The clonotype originates from a man between 18 and 29 years old in good health. J is TRBJ1-5 and V is TRBV27; D call uncertain. The specimen sequenced was naive CD4+ T cells sorted from blood. Indicated subset: CD45RA+ positively selected. Written as DNA, the CDR3 is TGTGCCAGCAGTTTATCGAGAGCCGGGAATCAGCCCCAGCATTTT. It codes for CASSLSRAGNQPQHF.